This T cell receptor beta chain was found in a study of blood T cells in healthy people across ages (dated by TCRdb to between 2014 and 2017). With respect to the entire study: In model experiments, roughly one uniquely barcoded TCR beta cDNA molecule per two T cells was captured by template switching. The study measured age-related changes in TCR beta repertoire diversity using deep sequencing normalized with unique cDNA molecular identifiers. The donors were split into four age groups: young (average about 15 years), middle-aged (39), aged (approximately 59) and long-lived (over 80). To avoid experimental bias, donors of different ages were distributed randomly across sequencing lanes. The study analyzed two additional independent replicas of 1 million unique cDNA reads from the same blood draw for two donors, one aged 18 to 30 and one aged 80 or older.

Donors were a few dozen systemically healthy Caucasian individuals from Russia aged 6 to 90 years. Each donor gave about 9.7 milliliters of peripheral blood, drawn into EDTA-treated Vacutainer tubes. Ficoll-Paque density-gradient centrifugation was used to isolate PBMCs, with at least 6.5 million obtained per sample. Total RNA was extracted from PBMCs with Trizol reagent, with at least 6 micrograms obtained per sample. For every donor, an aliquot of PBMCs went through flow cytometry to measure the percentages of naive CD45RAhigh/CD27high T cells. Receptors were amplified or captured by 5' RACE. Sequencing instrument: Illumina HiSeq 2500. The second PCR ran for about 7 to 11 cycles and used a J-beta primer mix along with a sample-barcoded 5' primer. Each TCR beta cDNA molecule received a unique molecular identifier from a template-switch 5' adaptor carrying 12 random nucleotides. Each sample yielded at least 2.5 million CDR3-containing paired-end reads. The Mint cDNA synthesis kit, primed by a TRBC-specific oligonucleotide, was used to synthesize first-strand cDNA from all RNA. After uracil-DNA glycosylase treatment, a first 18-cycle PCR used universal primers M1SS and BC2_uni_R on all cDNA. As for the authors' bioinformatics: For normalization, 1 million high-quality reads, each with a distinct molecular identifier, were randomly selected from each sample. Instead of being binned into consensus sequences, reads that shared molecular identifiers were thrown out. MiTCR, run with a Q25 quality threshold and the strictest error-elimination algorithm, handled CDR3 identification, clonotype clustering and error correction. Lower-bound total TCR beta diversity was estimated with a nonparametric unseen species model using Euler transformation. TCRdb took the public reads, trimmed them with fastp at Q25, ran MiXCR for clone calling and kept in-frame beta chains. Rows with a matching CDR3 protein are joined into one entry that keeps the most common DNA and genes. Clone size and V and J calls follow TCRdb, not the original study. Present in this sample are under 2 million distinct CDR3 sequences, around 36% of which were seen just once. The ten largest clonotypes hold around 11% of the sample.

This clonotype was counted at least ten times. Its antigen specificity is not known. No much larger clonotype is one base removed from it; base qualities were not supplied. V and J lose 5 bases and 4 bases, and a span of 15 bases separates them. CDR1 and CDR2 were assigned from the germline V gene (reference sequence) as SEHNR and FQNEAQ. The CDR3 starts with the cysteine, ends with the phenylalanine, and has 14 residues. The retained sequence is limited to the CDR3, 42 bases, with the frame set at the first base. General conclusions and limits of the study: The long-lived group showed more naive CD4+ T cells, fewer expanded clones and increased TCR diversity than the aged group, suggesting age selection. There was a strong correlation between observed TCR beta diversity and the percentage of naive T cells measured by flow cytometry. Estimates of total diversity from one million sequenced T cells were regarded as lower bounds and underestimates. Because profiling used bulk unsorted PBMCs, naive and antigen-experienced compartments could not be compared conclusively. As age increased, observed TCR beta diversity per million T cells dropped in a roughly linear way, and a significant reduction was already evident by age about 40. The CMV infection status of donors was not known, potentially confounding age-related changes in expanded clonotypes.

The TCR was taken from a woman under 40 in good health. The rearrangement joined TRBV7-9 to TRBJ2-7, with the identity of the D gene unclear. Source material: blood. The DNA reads TGTGCCAGCAGCCCCCGACGGCAGCCATACGAGCAGTACTTC. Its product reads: CASSPRRQPYEQYF.